This passage covers 28 T cell receptor beta chains from one sample sequenced in a study of shared clonotypes between healthy human individuals. Repertoires were generated with immunoSEQ multiplex PCR, while TCRdb's copy carries only in-frame clones and drops some. The sample records 2,500,000 or so clones, 80% to 95% being singletons. Sample: naive CD4+ T cells from PBMCs. Subset given: CD45RA+ positively selected. These receptors came from a man aged 18 to 30 in good health. Some clones in this sample may be carry-over from other donors' samples.

This clone was recorded only once. CDR3 bases: TGTGCCCAAGGGAGTCCAGATACGCAGTATTTT. It specifies CAQGSPDTQYF. The J gene is TRBJ2-3, the V gene TRBV5-4; D is perhaps TRBD2 (5 bases). The germline CDR1 and CDR2 sequences are SGHNT and YYREEE (reference sequence). V shed 10 bases and J shed 4 bases, with 10 bases lying between them. The CDR3 totals 11 residues.

This clone was seen a single time. The CDR3 DNA reads TGTGCCAGCAGCCGGGGGGGTAGCGGGAGAACACCCCACGAGCAGTACTTC. Its protein product is CASSRGGSGRTPHEQYF. The rearrangement uses TRBV11-2 and TRBJ2-7; 9 nucleotides line up with TRBD2. The V and J ends lost 5 bases and 5 bases, in that order; junction bases with no gene match: 16. The CDR3 loop spans 17 amino acids. Germline CDR1 and CDR2: SGHAT and FQNNGV.

The gene calls are TRBV5-6 and TRBJ2-5; TRBD2 is a possible D gene (5 bases). V lost 1 base, J lost 5 bases, and 18 bases lay in between. Germline lookup yields CDR1 SGHDT and CDR2 YYEEEE. The CDR3 totals 16 residues. For the CDR3, the DNA is TGTGCCAGCAGCTTGTTTATGGTTGCGGGCACGGAGACCCAGTACTTC. Its protein product is CASSLFMVAGTETQYF.

V gene TRBV6-1 combines with J gene TRBJ2-7; D uncertain. With 1 base removed from V and 4 bases from J, the gap between germline ends came to 11 bases. The CDR3 has 14 amino acids. Germline assignment: CDR1 MNHNS and CDR2 SASEGT. CDR3 in amino acids: CASSEEAERYEQYF. In DNA form, the CDR3 reads TGTGCCAGCAGTGAAGAGGCAGAACGTTACGAGCAGTACTTC.

The V and J genes are TRBV29-1 and TRBJ2-3; D is undetermined. The CDR3 has 14 residues. V gave up 5 bases and J gave up 2 bases, with 14 bases separating them. Germline lookup yields CDR1 SQVTM and CDR2 ANQGSEA. The CDR3 loop is CSVSPLGVTDTQYF. The DNA for the CDR3 is TGCAGCGTTTCCCCCCTAGGAGTCACAGATACGCAGTATTTT.

A single count supports this clone. The same CDR3 is also encoded by other DNA sequences in this sample. The chain combines TRBV9 with TRBJ2-3, with 7 bases lining up with TRBD2. The germline V gene encodes CDR1 SGDLS and CDR2 YYNGEE. The CDR3 loop spans 15 amino acids. With V trimmed by 3 bases and J by 0 bases, 4 bases remained unmatched. CDR3 DNA sequence: TGTGCCAGCAGCGCTAGCGGCACTAGCACAGATACGCAGTATTTT. This codes for CASSASGTSTDTQYF.

The rearrangement links TRBV5-4 to TRBJ2-3; 10 bases fit TRBD2. Germline V CDR1 and CDR2: SGHNT, YYREEE (reference sequence). The ends lost 0 bases at V and 5 bases at J; junction bases unmatched: 6. The CDR3 covers 16 residues. CDR3 residues: CASSLGASGSGDTQYF. The CDR3 DNA sequence: TGTGCCAGCAGCTTGGGGGCTAGCGGGAGCGGAGATACGCAGTATTTT.

The chain is built from TRBV6-4 and TRBJ1-2; 9 bases map to TRBD1. J lost 5 bases, V lost 0 bases, and 7 bases had no gene match. The CDR3 spans 16 residues. The germline gives CDR1 MRHNA, CDR2 SNTAGT. CDR3 residues: CASSDSFRDRDYGYTF. The CDR3 DNA reads TGTGCCAGCAGTGACTCATTCCGGGACAGGGATTATGGCTACACCTTC.

The chain is built from TRBV5-1 and TRBJ2-7; no firm D call. V dropped 4 bases and J dropped 2 bases, with 13 bases sitting between them. The CDR3 consists of 14 residues. CDR1 and CDR2 (germline): SGHRS, YFSETQ. CDR3 loop: CASSVLPATYEQYF. The CDR3, as DNA: TGCGCCAGCAGCGTGCTTCCGGCAACCTACGAGCAGTACTTC.

The rearrangement links TRBV6-6 to TRBJ2-3; TRBD1 might be the D (6 bases). The CDR3 is 13 residues long. Per the germline V gene, CDR1 is MNHNY and CDR2 is SVGAGI (reference sequence). V was shortened by 6 bases and J by 6 bases, with 13 bases between the two germline ends. CDR3 amino acids: CASSRRDMDTQYF. The CDR3 bases are TGTGCCAGCAGCCGAAGGGACATGGATACGCAGTATTTT.

V usage is TRBV5-1 and J usage is TRBJ2-2; 10 positions agree with TRBD1. V gave up 0 bases and J gave up 5 bases; unmatched junction bases: 4. Germline loops: CDR1 SGHRS, CDR2 YFSETQ. The CDR3 has 16 amino acids. The chain's CDR3 is CASSLAGTGVTGELFF. The CDR3 bases are TGCGCCAGCAGCTTGGCCGGGACAGGGGTTACCGGGGAGCTGTTTTTT. The full variable domain, completed using reference TRBV5-1 and TRBJ2-2, is KAGVTQTPRYLIKTRGQQVTLSCSPISGHRSVSWYQQTPGQGLQFLFEYFSETQRNKGNFPGRFSGRQFSNSRSEMNVSTLELGDSALYLCASSLAGTGVTGELFFGEGSRLTVL.

The rearrangement joins TRBV10-3 to TRBJ1-1; no clear D. This CDR3 spans 13 amino acids. The V end was cut by 6 bases, the J end by 1 base, with 9 bases between. Germline CDR1 and CDR2: ENHRY and SYGVKD. The CDR3 DNA sequence: TGTGCCATCAGCCTCTCGGGGAACACTGAAGCTTTCTTT. As protein: CAISLSGNTEAFF.

For this clone: The sample has other DNA sequences that encode this CDR3 too. The chain is built from TRBV19 and TRBJ1-1; 9 bases are shared with TRBD1. The length of the CDR3 is 14 residues. V was clipped by 4 bases and J by 3 bases; unmatched bases: 3. From germline, CDR1 is LNHDA and CDR2 SQIVND (reference sequence). The CDR3 spells CASSNGQGYTEAFF. CDR3 nucleotide sequence: TGTGCCAGTAGTAATGGACAGGGGTACACTGAAGCTTTCTTT.

This clone was found once. The genes are TRBV10-3 and TRBJ2-5; maybe TRBD2 (5 bases). The CDR3 is made up of 15 amino acids. The germline V gene has CDR1 ENHRY and CDR2 SYGVKD. V was pared by 6 bases and J by 1 base, with 15 bases between. CDR3: CAIRRTGGPQETQYF. In DNA form, the CDR3 reads TGTGCCATCAGACGGACGGGCGGGCCCCAAGAGACCCAGTACTTC.

This clone has a single count. This chain links TRBV28 with TRBJ2-5; D uncertain. The J call may be in error: the DNA end matches TRBJ2-7 better. Germline CDR1 MDHEN, CDR2 SYDVKM. This CDR3 has 14 residues. The CDR3 DNA is TGTGCCAGCAGTTTATACGGCGTCACCTACGAGCAGTACTTC. This translates into CASSLYGVTYEQYF.

The chain carries TRBV27 and TRBJ1-4, with D possibly TRBD1 on 6 matching bases. Germline lookup yields CDR1 MNHEY and CDR2 SMNVEV (reference sequence). V was clipped by 6 bases and J by 3 bases, with 11 bases between them. The CDR3 is made up of 14 amino acids. The CDR3 DNA reads TGTGCCAGCAGCAAAGGGGGAGCTAATGAAAAACTGTTTTTT. This codes for CASSKGGANEKLFF.

The rearrangement links TRBV2 to TRBJ2-3, with a weak D call TRBD1 (6 bases). The CDR3 is made up of 13 amino acids. V lost 9 bases to trimming and J lost 6 bases, with 16 bases between them. Per the germline V gene, CDR1 is SNHLY and CDR2 is FYNNEI. CDR3 sequence reads: CARSTGRGDTQYF. For the CDR3, the DNA is TGTGCCAGAAGTACAGGGCGCGGTGATACGCAGTATTTT.

This chain joins TRBV2 and TRBJ1-2; D might be TRBD1 (5 bases). The V and J ends lost 7 bases and 0 bases respectively, with 18 bases between them. Germline loops: CDR1 SNHLY, CDR2 FYNNEI. This CDR3 has 16 amino acids. The CDR3 is CASNPGLTNSNYGYTF. DNA of the CDR3: TGTGCCAGCAATCCGGGGCTCACTAACTCTAACTATGGCTACACCTTC.

This clone occurred once. V is TRBV27 and J is TRBJ2-4; D remains unclear. The CDR3 has 16 amino acids. The ends were cut back, 7 bases at V and 1 base at J, with 17 bases in the middle. The germline V gene encodes CDR1 MNHEY and CDR2 SMNVEV (reference sequence). CDR3 sequence (DNA): TGTGCCAGCATCCTAAATGAAGTGGTGGCCAAAAACATTCAGTACTTC. Translating it yields CASILNEVVAKNIQYF.

The count of this clone is one. The V gene is TRBV7-2, the J gene TRBJ2-1; no clear D gene. The germline gives CDR1 SGHTA, CDR2 FQGNSA. The CDR3 extends over 12 amino acids. The V and J ends lost 3 bases and 7 bases respectively, with 7 bases between them. The CDR3 region has the DNA TGTGCCAGCAGCTTCATCGCAAATGAGCAGTTCTTC. Amino acids: CASSFIANEQFF.

Regarding this clone: The same CDR3 is also encoded by other DNA sequences in this sample. The chain uses TRBV7-9 and TRBJ2-7, with TRBD2 matching over 7 bases. The CDR3 covers 15 residues. Per germline, CDR1 SEHNR and CDR2 FQNEAQ (reference sequence). V lost 0 bases to trimming and J lost 4 bases; unmatched junction nucleotides: 6. CDR3 bases: TGTGCCAGCAGCTTAGCGTCGGGCGGGAGTTACGAGCAGTACTTC. Residues: CASSLASGGSYEQYF.

The chain employs TRBV9 and TRBJ2-7; the match to TRBD1 covers 10 bases. The V gene's germline CDR1 is SGDLS and CDR2 YYNGEE. This CDR3 is built from 16 residues. Trimming removed 3 bases from V and 3 bases from J; junction bases left unmatched: 9. The CDR3 loop is CASSASDRGLNYEQYF. The CDR3 coding sequence is TGTGCCAGCAGCGCAAGCGACAGGGGGCTAAACTACGAGCAGTACTTC.

The chain has TRBV5-1 and TRBJ2-3, with D possibly matching TRBD2 (5 bases). The V gene lost 4 bases and the J gene lost 2 bases, with 14 bases spanning the gap. The CDR3 extends over 15 amino acids. Germline V lookup: CDR1 SGHRS, CDR2 YFSETQ. Written as DNA, the CDR3 is TGCGCCAGCAGCCGAGGGCAGAACCCCACAGATACGCAGTATTTT. It specifies CASSRGQNPTDTQYF.

CDR3: CASSRGRAQNYGYTF. The CDR3 DNA follows: TGTGCCAGCAGCCGAGGGAGGGCCCAAAACTATGGCTACACCTTC. The chain employs TRBV28 and TRBJ1-2; D is undetermined. The CDR3 has 15 residues. From germline, CDR1 is MDHEN and CDR2 SYDVKM. Trimming took off 6 bases at V and 2 bases at J, with 16 bases between the two ends.

The chain employs TRBV15 and TRBJ2-6, with D maybe TRBD2 (5 bases). The germline gives CDR1 LNHNV, CDR2 YYDKDF (reference sequence). The CDR3 has 16 residues. Trimming took off 2 bases at V and 3 bases at J, with 11 bases between the two ends. The CDR3 nucleotides read TGTGCCACCAGCAGAATTGCGGGCGTTGGGGCCAACGTCCTGACTTTC. This codes for CATSRIAGVGANVLTF.

A single count supports this clone. This chain uses TRBV16 with TRBJ1-1, with 7 bases identical to TRBD1. Germline trimming cut 3 bases from V and 0 bases from J; bases unmatched to any gene: 16. CDR1 is KGHSY and CDR2 is FQNENV in the germline V gene. CDR3 length equals 19 residues. The CDR3 DNA follows: TGTGCCAGCAGCCAGAGCCGGGGGGACAGCACTCTAATGAACACTGAAGCTTTCTTT. Translation gives CASSQSRGDSTLMNTEAFF.

This sequence joins TRBV5-6 and TRBJ1-2, with D possibly TRBD1 on 5 matching bases. With 2 bases removed from V and 8 bases from J, the gap between germline ends came to 13 bases. The CDR3 contains 13 residues. Per germline, CDR1 SGHDT and CDR2 YYEEEE. CDR3 bases: TGTGCCAGCAGCTTACGGGACGTTAAAGGCTACACCTTC. Translating it yields CASSLRDVKGYTF.

V gene TRBV2 combines with J gene TRBJ2-2, with D perhaps matching TRBD2 (5 bases). The CDR3 contains 14 residues. Germline CDR1 SNHLY, CDR2 FYNNEI. V gave up 6 bases and J gave up 0 bases, with 8 bases separating them. CDR3 loop: CASRSGTNTGELFF. The CDR3 nucleotides read TGTGCCAGCAGAAGCGGCACGAACACCGGGGAGCTGTTTTTT. The full variable domain, its missing parts supplied by reference TRBV2 and TRBJ2-2, is EPEVTQTPSHQVTQMGQEVILRCVPISNHLYFYWYRQILGQKVEFLVSFYNNEISEKSEIFDDQFSVERPDGSNFTLKIRSTKLEDSAMYFCASRSGTNTGELFFGEGSRLTVL.